The 8 T cell receptor beta chains given below trace back to one sample, sequenced in a study of T cells in Graves' hyperthyroidism and ophthalmopathy. Amplified regions were TCR beta CDR3 sequences from RNA transcripts. TCR CDR3 regions were first amplified by RT-PCR with HTBI primers. TCRdb analysed the multiplex PCR reads with MiXCR anew, one entry per CDR3 protein. The sample comprises 450,000 to 600,000 distinct CDR3 sequences, about 20% of which are singletons, and 47% rests with the top ten. Specimen: blood. These receptors originate from a man aged 40-49 years with Graves' ophthalmopathy.

The rearrangement joins TRBV18 to TRBJ2-7, with D perhaps TRBD1 (6 bases). Per the germline V gene, CDR1 is KGHSH and CDR2 is LQKENI. The V gene lost 1 base and the J gene lost 6 bases, with 13 bases spanning the gap. CDR3 size: 14 residues. The CDR3 loop reads CASSPLQGNGEQYF. The CDR3 region has the DNA TGTGCCAGCTCACCACTGCAGGGGAATGGCGAGCAGTACTTC.

V usage is TRBV18 and J usage is TRBJ1-1, with 8 bases aligning to TRBD1. The CDR3 runs 15 residues. Per germline, CDR1 KGHSH and CDR2 LQKENI. The ends lost 2 bases at V and 8 bases at J; junction bases unmatched: 10. CDR3: CASSPTTGTGSEAFF. The CDR3 DNA follows: TGTGCCAGCTCACCAACCACAGGGACAGGTTCAGAAGCTTTCTTT.

This clonotype came up many times. The genes are TRBV12-3 or TRBV12-4 and TRBJ2-3; the D gene is possibly TRBD1 (6 bases). There are 15 residues in the CDR3. The germline V and J ends were trimmed by 0 bases and 1 base, with 8 bases remaining between them. The CDR3, as DNA: TGTGCCAGCAGTTTAGCGGGGGCCCGCACAGATACGCAGTATTTT. Translated, it gives CASSLAGARTDTQYF.

This clonotype has at least ten counts. The gene calls are TRBV12-3 or TRBV12-4 and TRBJ2-1; 9 positions match TRBD2. The CDR3 loop spans 15 amino acids. V shed 6 bases and J 0 bases; nucleotides not matched to a gene: 3. The CDR3 is CASRISGGSYNEQFF. The CDR3 bases are TGTGCCAGCAGGATTAGCGGGGGCTCCTACAATGAGCAGTTCTTC.

The CDR3 sequence is CASSQGLAAGELFF. CDR3 nucleotides: TGCGCCAGCAGTCAGGGACTAGCGGCCGGGGAGCTGTTTTTT. V is TRBV4-3 and J is TRBJ2-2, with 11 positions matching TRBD2. Germline CDR1 LGHNA, CDR2 YSLEER. Trimming at V came to 6 bases and at J to 6 bases, leaving 3 bases not matched to a gene. The CDR3 length is 14 residues.

This clonotype was counted once. The rearrangement links TRBV24-1 to TRBJ2-1; 7 positions agree with TRBD1. V shed 5 bases, J shed 4 bases, and the junction held 7 bases outside the gene matches. Germline V gives CDR1 KGHDR, CDR2 SFDVKD. The length of the CDR3 is 15 residues. The CDR3 sequence is CATSALGTVYNEQFF. The CDR3 DNA reads TGTGCCACCAGTGCCCTTGGGACAGTATACAATGAGCAGTTCTTC.

At least ten counts were recorded for this clonotype. The genes are TRBV3-1 and TRBJ2-5; 11 bases match TRBD1. J lost 3 bases, V lost 5 bases, and 5 bases had no gene match. Germline CDR1 LGHDT, CDR2 YNNKEL (reference sequence). The CDR3 is made up of 15 amino acids. CDR3 nucleotides: TGTGCCAGCAGCTTCCGGGACAGGGGGGAAGAGACCCAGTACTTC. Encoded protein: CASSFRDRGEETQYF.

This clonotype came up a few times. The chain links TRBV20-1 to TRBJ2-2, with TRBD2 matching 11 bases. V was clipped by 2 bases and J by 6 bases; unmatched bases: 8. The length of the CDR3 is 16 residues. Germline lookup yields CDR1 DFQATT and CDR2 SNEGSKA (reference sequence). CDR3: CSARSTSGRVAGELFF. CDR3 in DNA: TGCAGTGCTAGATCAACTAGCGGGAGAGTTGCCGGGGAGCTGTTTTTT.